This TCR beta chain was obtained from a study of T cells in Graves' hyperthyroidism and ophthalmopathy. As for the study in general: Sampling of peripheral blood happened at initial diagnosis, prior to any treatment. Overall study findings and caveats: A model using 13 V-J features told ophthalmopathy apart from stable hyperthyroidism. Before onset, ophthalmopathy was predicted by the model a median 6.5 months earlier.

V shed 3 bases, J shed 8 bases, and the junction held 1 base outside the gene matches. The germline CDR1 and CDR2 sequences are KGHSH and LQKENI. The CDR3 spans 12 residues. The diagnoses drew upon clinical symptoms, serum thyroxine and TRAb, thyroid ultrasound and orbital computed tomography. The investigators amplified TCR beta CDR3 regions from RNA transcripts. A first-round RT-PCR of the TCR CDR3 used the HTBI primer set. MiXCR, run by TCRdb on the multiplex PCR reads, gives a single entry per CDR3 protein. The sample has nearly 600,000 distinct CDR3 sequences, over 11% seen once. The sample holds many counts of this clonotype. Its antigen is currently unknown.

This clonotype originated in a woman aged 30 to 39 with Graves' hyperthyroidism that later progressed to Graves' ophthalmopathy. Sequencing was performed on blood. The V and J genes are TRBV18 and TRBJ1-5, with 7 bases identical to TRBD1. The CDR3 loop is CASSPQGEPQHF. The CDR3 region has the DNA TGTGCCAGCTCACCGCAGGGGGAGCCCCAGCATTTT.